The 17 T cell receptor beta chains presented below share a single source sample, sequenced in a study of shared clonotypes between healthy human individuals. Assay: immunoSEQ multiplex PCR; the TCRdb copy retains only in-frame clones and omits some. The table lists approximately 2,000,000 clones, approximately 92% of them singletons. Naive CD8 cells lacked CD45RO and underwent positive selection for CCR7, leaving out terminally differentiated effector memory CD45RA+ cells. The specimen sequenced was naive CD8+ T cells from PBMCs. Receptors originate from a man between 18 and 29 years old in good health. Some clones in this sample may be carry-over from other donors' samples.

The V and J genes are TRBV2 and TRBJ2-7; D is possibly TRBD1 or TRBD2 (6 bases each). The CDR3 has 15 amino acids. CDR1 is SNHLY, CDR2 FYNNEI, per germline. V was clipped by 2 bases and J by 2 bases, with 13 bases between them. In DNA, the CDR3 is TGTGCCAGCAGTGAATCTTCGGGGGCCACCTACGAGCAGTACTTC. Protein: CASSESSGATYEQYF.

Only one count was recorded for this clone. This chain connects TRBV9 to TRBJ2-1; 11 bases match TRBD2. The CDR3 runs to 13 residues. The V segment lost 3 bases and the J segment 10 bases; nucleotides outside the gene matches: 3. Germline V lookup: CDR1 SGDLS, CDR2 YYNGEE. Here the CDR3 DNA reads TGTGCCAGCAGCGCGGGACTAGCGGCCGAGCAGTTCTTC. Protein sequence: CASSAGLAAEQFF.

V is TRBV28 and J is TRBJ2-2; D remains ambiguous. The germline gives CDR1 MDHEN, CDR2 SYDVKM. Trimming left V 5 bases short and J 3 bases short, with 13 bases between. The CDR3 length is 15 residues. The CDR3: CASSTIYTDTGELFF. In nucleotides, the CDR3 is TGTGCCAGCAGTACCATATACACGGACACCGGGGAGCTGTTTTTT.

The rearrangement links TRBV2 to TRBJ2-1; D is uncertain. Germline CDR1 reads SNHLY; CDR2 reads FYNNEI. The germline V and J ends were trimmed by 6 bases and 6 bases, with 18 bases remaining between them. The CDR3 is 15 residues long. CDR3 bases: TGTGCCAGCAGAGTATACGAGGTTTCGGGCAATGAGCAGTTCTTC. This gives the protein CASRVYEVSGNEQFF.

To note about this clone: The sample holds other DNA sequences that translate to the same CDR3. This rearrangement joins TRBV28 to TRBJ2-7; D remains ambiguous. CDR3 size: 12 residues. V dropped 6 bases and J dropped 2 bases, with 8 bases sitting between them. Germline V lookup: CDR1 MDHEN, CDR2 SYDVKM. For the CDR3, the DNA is TGTGCCAGCAGCCCGGGTGCCTACGAGCAGTACTTC. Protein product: CASSPGAYEQYF. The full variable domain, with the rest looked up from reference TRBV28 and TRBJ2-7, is DVKVTQSSRYLVKRTGEKVFLECVQDMDHENMFWYRQDPGLGLRLIYFSYDVKMKEKGDIPEGYSVSREKKERFSLILESASTNQTSMYLCASSPGAYEQYFGPGTRLTVT.

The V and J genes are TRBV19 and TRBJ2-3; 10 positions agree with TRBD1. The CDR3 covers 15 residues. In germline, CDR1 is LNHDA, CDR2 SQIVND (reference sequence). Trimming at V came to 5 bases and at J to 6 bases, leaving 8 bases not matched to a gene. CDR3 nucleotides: TGTGCCAGTAGTTCCACCGGGACAGGGGTGGATACGCAGTATTTT. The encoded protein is CASSSTGTGVDTQYF. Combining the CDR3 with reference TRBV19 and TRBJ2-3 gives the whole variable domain DGGITQSPKYLFRKEGQNVTLSCEQNLNHDAMYWYRQDPGQGLRLIYYSQIVNDFQKGDIAEGYSVSREKKESFPLTVTSAQKNPTAFYLCASSSTGTGVDTQYFGPGTRLTVL.

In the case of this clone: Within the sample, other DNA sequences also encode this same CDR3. The CDR3 loop reads CASRTGGSNQPQHF. CDR3 in DNA: TGTGCCAGCCGGACAGGGGGTAGCAATCAGCCCCAGCATTTT. This rearrangement joins TRBV27 to TRBJ1-5; 10 bases align to TRBD1. The CDR3 is made up of 14 amino acids. V lost 8 bases, J lost 0 bases, and 1 base stayed unmatched. Germline CDR1 and CDR2: MNHEY and SMNVEV (reference sequence).

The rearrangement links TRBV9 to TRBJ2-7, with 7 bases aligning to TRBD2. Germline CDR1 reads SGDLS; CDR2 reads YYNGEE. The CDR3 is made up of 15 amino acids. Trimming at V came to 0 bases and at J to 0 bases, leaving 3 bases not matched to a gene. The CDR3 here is CASSVEGLTSYEQYF. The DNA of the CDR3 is TGTGCCAGCAGCGTAGAGGGACTAACCTCCTACGAGCAGTACTTC.

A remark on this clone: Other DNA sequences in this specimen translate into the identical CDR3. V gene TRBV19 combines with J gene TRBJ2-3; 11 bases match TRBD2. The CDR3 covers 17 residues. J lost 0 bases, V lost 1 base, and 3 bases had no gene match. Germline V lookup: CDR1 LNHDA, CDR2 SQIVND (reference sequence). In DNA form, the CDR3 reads TGTGCCAGTAGTATAGGCCTAGCGGGAGGAAGCACAGATACGCAGTATTTT. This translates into CASSIGLAGGSTDTQYF.

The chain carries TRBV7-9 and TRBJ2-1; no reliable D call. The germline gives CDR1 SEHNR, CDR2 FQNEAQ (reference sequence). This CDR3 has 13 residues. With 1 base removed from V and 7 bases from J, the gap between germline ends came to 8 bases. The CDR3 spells CASSLESLNEQFF. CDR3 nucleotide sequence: TGTGCCAGCAGCTTAGAGAGTTTAAATGAGCAGTTCTTC. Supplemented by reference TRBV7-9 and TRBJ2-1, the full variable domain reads DTGVSQNPRHKITKRGQNVTFRCDPISEHNRLYWYRQTLGQGPEFLTYFQNEAQLEKSRLLSDRFSAERPKGSFSTLEIQRTEQGDSAMYLCASSLESLNEQFFGPGTRLTVL.

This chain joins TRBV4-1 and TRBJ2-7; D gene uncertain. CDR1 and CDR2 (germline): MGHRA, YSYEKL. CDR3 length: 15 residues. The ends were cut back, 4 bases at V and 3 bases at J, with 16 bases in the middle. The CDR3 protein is CASSLTPEQFYEQYF. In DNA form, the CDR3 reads TGCGCCAGCAGCCTGACCCCCGAGCAGTTCTACGAGCAGTACTTC.

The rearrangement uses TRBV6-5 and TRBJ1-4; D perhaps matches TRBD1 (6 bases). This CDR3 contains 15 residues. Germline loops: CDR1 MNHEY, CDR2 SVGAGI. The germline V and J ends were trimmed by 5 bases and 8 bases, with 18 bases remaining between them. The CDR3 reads CASSQQGGTQEKLFF. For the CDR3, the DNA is TGTGCCAGCAGTCAACAGGGAGGGACTCAGGAAAAACTGTTTTTT.

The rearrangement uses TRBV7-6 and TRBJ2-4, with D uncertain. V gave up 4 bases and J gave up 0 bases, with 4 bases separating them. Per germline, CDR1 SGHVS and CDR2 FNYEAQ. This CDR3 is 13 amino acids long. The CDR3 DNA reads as TGTGCCAGCAGCTCAGTAGCCAAAAACATTCAGTACTTC. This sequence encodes CASSSVAKNIQYF.

This chain's CDR3 is CASSWAPLSLDTQYF. Here the CDR3 DNA reads TGCGCCAGCAGCTGGGCACCTCTTTCGTTAGATACGCAGTATTTT. The chain has TRBV5-1 and TRBJ2-3; D gene unclear. Germline lookup yields CDR1 SGHRS and CDR2 YFSETQ. Trimming cost V 3 bases and J 5 bases, with 16 bases left between them. There are 15 residues in the CDR3.

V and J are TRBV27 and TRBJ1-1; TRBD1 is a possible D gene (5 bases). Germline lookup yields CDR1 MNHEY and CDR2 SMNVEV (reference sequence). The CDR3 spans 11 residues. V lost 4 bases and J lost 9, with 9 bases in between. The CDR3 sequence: CASSSGKKAFF. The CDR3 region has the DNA TGTGCCAGCAGTTCAGGGAAGAAAGCTTTCTTT.

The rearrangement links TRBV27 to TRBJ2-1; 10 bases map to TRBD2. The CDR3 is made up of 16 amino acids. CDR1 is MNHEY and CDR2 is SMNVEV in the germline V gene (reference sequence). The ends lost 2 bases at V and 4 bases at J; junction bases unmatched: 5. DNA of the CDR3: TGTGCCAGCAGTTTAGTAGCGGGAGGCTTTTACAATGAGCAGTTCTTC. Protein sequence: CASSLVAGGFYNEQFF.

CDR3 nucleotide sequence: TGTGCCAGTAGTATGGGGGGAGGCGGCACTGAAGCTTTCTTT. Its protein product is CASSMGGGGTEAFF. The J gene is TRBJ1-1, the V gene TRBV19; TRBD1 might be the D (5 bases). Germline V gene sequence: CDR1 LNHDA, CDR2 SQIVND (reference sequence). This CDR3 has 14 residues. Trimming stripped 3 bases from V and 4 bases from J, with 12 bases between.